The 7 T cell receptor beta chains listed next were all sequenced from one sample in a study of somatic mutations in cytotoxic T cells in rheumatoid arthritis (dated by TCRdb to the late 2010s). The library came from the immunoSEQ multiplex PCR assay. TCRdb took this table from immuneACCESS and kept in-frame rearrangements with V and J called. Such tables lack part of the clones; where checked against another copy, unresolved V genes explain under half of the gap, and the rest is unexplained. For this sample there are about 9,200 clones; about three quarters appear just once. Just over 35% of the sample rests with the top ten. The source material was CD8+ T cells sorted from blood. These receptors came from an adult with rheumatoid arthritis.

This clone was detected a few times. In nucleotides, the CDR3 is TGTGCCAGCAGCTTGAGTGACGGCGGACAAGAGACCCAGTACTTC. It specifies CASSLSDGGQETQYF. The chain recombines TRBV5-4 with TRBJ2-5; D unclear. The germline CDR1 and CDR2 sequences are SGHNT and YYREEE (reference sequence). Trimming cost V 1 base and J 2 bases, with 12 bases left between them. The CDR3 length is 15 residues.

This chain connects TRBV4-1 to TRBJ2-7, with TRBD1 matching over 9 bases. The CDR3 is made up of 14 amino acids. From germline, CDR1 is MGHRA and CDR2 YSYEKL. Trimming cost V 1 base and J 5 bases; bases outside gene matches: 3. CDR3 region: CASSQAWTGDEQYF. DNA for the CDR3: TGCGCCAGCAGCCAAGCGTGGACAGGGGACGAGCAGTACTTC.

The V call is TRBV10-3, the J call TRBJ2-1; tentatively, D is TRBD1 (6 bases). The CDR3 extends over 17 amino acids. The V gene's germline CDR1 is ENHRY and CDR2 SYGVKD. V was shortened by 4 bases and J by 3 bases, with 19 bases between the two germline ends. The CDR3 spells CAISAGATGPLYNEQFF. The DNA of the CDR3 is TGTGCCATCAGTGCTGGGGCGACAGGTCCCCTCTACAATGAGCAGTTCTTC.

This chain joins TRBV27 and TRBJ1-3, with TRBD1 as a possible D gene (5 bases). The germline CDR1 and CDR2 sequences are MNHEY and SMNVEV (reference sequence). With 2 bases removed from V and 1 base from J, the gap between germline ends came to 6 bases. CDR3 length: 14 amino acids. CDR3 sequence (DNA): TGTGCCAGCAGTTTACAGGGATCTGGAAACACCATATATTTT. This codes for CASSLQGSGNTIYF.

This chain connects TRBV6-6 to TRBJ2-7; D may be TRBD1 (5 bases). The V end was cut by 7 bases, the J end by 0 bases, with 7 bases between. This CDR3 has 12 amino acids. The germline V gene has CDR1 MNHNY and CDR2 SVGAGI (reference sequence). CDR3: CASIDSSYEQYF. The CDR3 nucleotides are TGTGCCAGCATTGACAGCTCCTACGAGCAGTACTTC.

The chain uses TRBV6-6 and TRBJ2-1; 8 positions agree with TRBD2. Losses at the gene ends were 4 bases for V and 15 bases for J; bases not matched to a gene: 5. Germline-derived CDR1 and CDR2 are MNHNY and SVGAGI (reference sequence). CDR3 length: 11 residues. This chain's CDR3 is CASSSGGAVFF. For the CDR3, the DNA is TGTGCCAGCAGTTCCGGGGGGGCGGTGTTCTTC.

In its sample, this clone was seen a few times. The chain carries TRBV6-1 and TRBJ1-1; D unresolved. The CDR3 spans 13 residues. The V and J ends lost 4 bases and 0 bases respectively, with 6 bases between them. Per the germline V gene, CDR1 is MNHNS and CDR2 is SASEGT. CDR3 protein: CASSADMNTEAFF. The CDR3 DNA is TGTGCCAGCAGTGCAGACATGAACACTGAAGCTTTCTTT.